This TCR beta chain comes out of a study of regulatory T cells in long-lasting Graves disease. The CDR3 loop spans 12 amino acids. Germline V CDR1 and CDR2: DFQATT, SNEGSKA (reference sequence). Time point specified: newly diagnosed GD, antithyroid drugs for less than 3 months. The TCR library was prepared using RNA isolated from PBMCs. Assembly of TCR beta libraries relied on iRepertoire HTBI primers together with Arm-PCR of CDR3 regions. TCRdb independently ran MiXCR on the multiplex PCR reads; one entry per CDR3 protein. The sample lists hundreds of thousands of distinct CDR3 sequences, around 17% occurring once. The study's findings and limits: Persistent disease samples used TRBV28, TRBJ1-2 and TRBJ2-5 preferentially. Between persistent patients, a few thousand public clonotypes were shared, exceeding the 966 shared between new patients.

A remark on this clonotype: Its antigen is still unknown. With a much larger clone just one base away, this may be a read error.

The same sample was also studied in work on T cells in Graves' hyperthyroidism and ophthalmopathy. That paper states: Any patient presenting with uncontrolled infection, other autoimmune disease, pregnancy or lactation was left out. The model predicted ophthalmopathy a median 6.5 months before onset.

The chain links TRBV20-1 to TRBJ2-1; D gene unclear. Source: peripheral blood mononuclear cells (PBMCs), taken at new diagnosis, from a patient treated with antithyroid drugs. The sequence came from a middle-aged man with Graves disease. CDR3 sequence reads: CSATGPYNEQSF. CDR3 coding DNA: TGCAGTGCTACAGGCCCCTACAATGAGCAGTCCTTC.